This is a list of T cell receptor beta chains from one sample in a study of blood T cell repertoires in COVID-19. Some clones are missing from TCRdb's copy, which holds only in-frame ones; the method was immunoSEQ multiplex PCR. The sample shows some 140,000 clones, roughly 80% of them seen only once. The sample comprised PBMCs or T cells enriched from blood (not recorded which). The source of these receptors is a man between 40 and 49 years old with acute COVID-19. Both conserved end residues are part of each CDR3. A D gene is named only where the DNA matches it firmly. Some rows have no size entry. The others give once, few or many, or a class for an expanded clone.

CASSFGGSSYNEQFF | TGCGCCAGCAGCTTCGGCGGGAGCTCCTACAATGAGCAGTTCTTC | TRBV4-3 | TRBD2 | TRBJ2-1 | NA
CASSWTGRTEAFF | TGTGCCAGCAGCTGGACAGGCCGCACTGAAGCTTTCTTT | TRBV5-4 | TRBD1 | TRBJ1-1 | NA
CASSIDFPGTDHRYNEQFF | TGTGCCAGTAGTATAGATTTCCCCGGGACAGACCACCGATACAATGAGCAGTTCTTC | TRBV19 | TRBD1 | TRBJ2-1 | NA
CASSFGAGEQFF | TGTGCCAGCAGCTTTGGAGCGGGTGAGCAGTTCTTC | TRBV11-2 | NA | TRBJ2-1 | many
CASSSTGTSGRFADTQYF | TGTGCCAGCAGCTCGACCGGGACTAGCGGGAGGTTCGCAGATACGCAGTATTTT | TRBV11-2 | TRBD2 | TRBJ2-3 | NA
CASSPGGSSYEQYF | TGTGCCAGCTCACCGGGCGGGAGCTCCTACGAGCAGTACTTC | TRBV18 | TRBD2 | TRBJ2-7 | few
CASSDYGNQPQHF | TGTGCCAGCAGTGACTACGGCAATCAGCCCCAGCATTTT | TRBV2 | NA | TRBJ1-5 | NA
CASSSIGTGNMWLLEQYF | TGTGCCAGCAGTTCAATCGGGACAGGGAATATGTGGCTTCTCGAGCAGTACTTC | TRBV27 | TRBD1 | TRBJ2-7 | NA
CASSLDRTSGFSETQYF | TGTGCCAGCAGCTTAGATAGGACTAGCGGCTTCTCTGAGACCCAGTACTTC | TRBV11-2 | TRBD2 | TRBJ2-5 | NA
CASSPEGGGVGYEQYF | TGTGCCAGCAGCCCCGAGGGCGGGGGGGTAGGCTACGAGCAGTACTTC | TRBV7-2 | TRBD2 | TRBJ2-7 | NA
CASSLGAKLAGKDGELFF | TGTGCCAGCAGCTTAGGGGCCAAGTTAGCGGGGAAGGACGGGGAGCTGTTTTTT | TRBV5-4 | TRBD2 | TRBJ2-2 | NA
CASSQTGGGYTF | TGTGCCAGCAGCCAGACAGGGGGAGGCTACACCTTC | TRBV7-2 | TRBD1 | TRBJ1-2 | NA
CASSTRGGGETQYF | TGTGCCAGCAGTACTCGGGGCGGGGGGGAGACCCAGTACTTC | TRBV25-1 | TRBD2 | TRBJ2-5 | once
CASTVGAGAGYGYTF | TGTGCCAGCACCGTGGGAGCAGGGGCGGGCTATGGCTACACCTTC | TRBV28 | NA | TRBJ1-2 | NA
CASSEAWASGEYNEQFF | TGTGCCAGCAGTGAAGCTTGGGCTAGCGGAGAATACAATGAGCAGTTCTTC | TRBV2 | TRBD2 | TRBJ2-1 | few
CASSLRDRVFYGYTF | TGTGCCAGCAGTCTAAGGGACAGGGTCTTTTATGGCTACACCTTC | TRBV28 | TRBD1 | TRBJ1-2 | once
CASSSTGAGYTF | TGTGCCAGCAGTTCCACAGGGGCTGGCTACACCTTC | TRBV27 | TRBD1 | TRBJ1-2 | NA
CASSQGEYEQYF | TGTGCCAGCAGCCAGGGGGAATACGAGCAGTACTTC | TRBV7-8 | TRBD1 | TRBJ2-7 | NA
CASSESGRGEKLFF | TGCGCCAGCAGTGAGTCGGGTCGCGGGGAAAAACTGTTTTTT | TRBV10-1 | NA | TRBJ1-4 | NA
CASSLGGGGWSTDTQYF | TGTGCCAGCAGCTTGGGAGGTGGGGGGTGGTCCACAGATACGCAGTATTTT | TRBV5-6 | NA | TRBJ2-3 | once
CASSPWTSGRLNEQFF | TGTGCCAGCAGCCCCTGGACTAGCGGGAGGTTAAATGAGCAGTTCTTC | TRBV9 | TRBD2 | TRBJ2-1 | NA
CASSYGGIYEQYF | TGTGCCAGCAGTTACGGCGGGATATACGAGCAGTACTTC | TRBV6-2/TRBV6-3 | NA | TRBJ2-7 | few
CSAGSRGTDYGYTF | TGCAGCGCGGGGAGTAGGGGGACAGATTATGGCTACACCTTC | TRBV29-1 | TRBD1 | TRBJ1-2 | NA
CASSSRDRGYNEQFF | TGTGCCAGCAGTTCCCGGGACAGGGGGTACAATGAGCAGTTCTTC | TRBV6-2/TRBV6-3 | TRBD1 | TRBJ2-1 | NA
CASSVVQGASGANVLTF | TGTGCCAGCAGCGTAGTCCAGGGGGCATCCGGGGCCAACGTCCTGACTTTC | TRBV9 | TRBD1 | TRBJ2-6 | NA
CASSLVGGFGQPQHF | TGTGCCAGCAGCTTAGTAGGGGGATTCGGTCAGCCCCAGCATTTT | TRBV7-2 | NA | TRBJ1-5 | NA
CASSLRRWEGEDEQFF | TGTGCCAGCAGTTTAAGACGGTGGGAGGGGGAAGATGAGCAGTTCTTC | TRBV27 | NA | TRBJ2-1 | NA
CASSHGQGNSPLHF | TGCGCCAGCAGCCATGGGCAGGGAAATTCACCCCTCCACTTT | TRBV4-3 | NA | TRBJ1-6 | NA
CASSLGTGLREKLFF | TGTGCCAGCAGCTTAGGCACGGGTTTGAGGGAAAAACTGTTTTTT | TRBV7-8 | NA | TRBJ1-4 | NA
CASSDRGRGTGELFF | TGTGCCAGCAGTGACAGGGGGCGCGGGACCGGGGAGCTGTTTTTT | TRBV2 | TRBD1 | TRBJ2-2 | NA
CASSIDLEGADSPLHF | TGTGCCAGTAGTATAGATCTGGAGGGGGCGGATTCACCCCTCCACTTT | TRBV19 | TRBD1 | TRBJ1-6 | NA
CASSPRTGGGNTEAFF | TGCGCCAGCAGCCCAAGGACAGGGGGAGGTAACACTGAAGCTTTCTTT | TRBV5-1 | TRBD1 | TRBJ1-1 | NA
CASSSLGGKSDTQYF | TGTGCCAGCAGTTCCCTGGGGGGGAAGTCAGATACGCAGTATTTT | TRBV28 | TRBD2 | TRBJ2-3 | NA
CASSLSRSSTEAFF | TGTGCCAGCAGTTTATCTCGGTCCTCTACTGAAGCTTTCTTT | TRBV28 | NA | TRBJ1-1 | NA
CSAVSGSVPFF | TGCAGCGCCGTAAGCGGGAGTGTTCCGTTCTTC | TRBV29-1 | TRBD2 | TRBJ2-1 | NA